The present TCR beta chain was sequenced within a study of control samples from healthy donors and cancer patients (dated by TCRdb to 2019 to 2021). The CDR3 runs 17 residues from the cysteine to the phenylalanine. Left in the record is the CDR3 DNA by itself, 51 bases read in frame from the first base. CDR1 and CDR2, per the germline V gene, are SGHTA and FQGTGA. At the junction V is shortened by 5 bases and J by 0 bases; bases outside the gene matches: 13. Libraries were prepared through the immunoSEQ multiplex PCR assay. TCRdb limited this immuneACCESS table to in-frame rearrangements with V and J called. A share of clones is missing; checked studies link under half to unresolved V genes, and the rest is unexplained. This sample gives hundreds of thousands of clones in total; about 93% of them show up just once. Clones ranked in the top ten supply more than 6% of the sample. This clone was recorded once. The antigen it binds to is not known. No quality values exist for individual bases; no much larger clone is one base distant.

This receptor was taken from a man aged 35 to 55 with head and neck cancer. The sequence links TRBV7-3 to TRBJ2-7, with 7 middle bases fitting TRBD1. The sequenced sample was PBMCs. The CDR3 protein sequence reads: CASSPLPDRAPSYEQYF. The DNA reads as follows: TGTGCCAGCAGCCCTCTGCCTGACAGGGCCCCCTCCTACGAGCAGTACTTC.